The 5 T cell receptor beta chains below come from one sample, sequenced in a study of shared clonotypes between healthy human individuals (dated by TCRdb to the early 2020s). Library preparation used the immunoSEQ multiplex PCR assay. The immuneACCESS repertoire file appears here via TCRdb, limited to in-frame rearrangements. These files lack a portion of the clones; in checked studies, under half of the deficit traces to unresolved V genes, and the cause of the others is not known. This sample has around 2.5 million clones in its table, and roughly 93% of those were observed once. The top ten clones comprise more than 0.35% of the sample. Sequenced sample: naive CD4+ T cells from PBMCs. The cell subset or site tag for this specimen amounts to: CD45RA+ positively selected. Receptors originate from a young man in good health. Some clones in this sample may be carry-over from other donors' samples.

The chain is built from TRBV28 and TRBJ2-7, with D unclear. The length of the CDR3 is 14 residues. V lost 3 bases to trimming and J lost 3 bases, with 12 bases between them. The germline CDR1 and CDR2 sequences are MDHEN and SYDVKM. The CDR3 loop reads CASSFNRRVYEQYF. The CDR3 nucleotides read TGTGCCAGCAGTTTTAACCGGCGAGTCTACGAGCAGTACTTC.

The V gene is TRBV29-1, the J gene TRBJ1-4; TRBD1 is a possible D gene (5 bases). The V gene lost 7 bases and the J gene lost 2 bases, with 14 bases spanning the gap. The germline V gene has CDR1 SQVTM and CDR2 ANQGSEA. CDR3 length: 14 amino acids. CDR3: CSAVPGPTNEKLFF. DNA for the CDR3: TGCAGCGCTGTACCGGGGCCGACTAATGAAAAACTGTTTTTT. Using reference TRBV29-1 and TRBJ1-4 for the parts outside the CDR3, the full variable domain is SAVISQKPSRDICQRGTSLTIQCQVDSQVTMMFWYRQQPGQSLTLIATANQGSEATYESGFVIDKFPISRPNLTFSTLTVSNMSPEDSSIYLCSAVPGPTNEKLFFGSGTQLSVL.

The table lists this clone with a count of one. The chain joins TRBV4-2 to TRBJ2-1; 16 nucleotides line up with TRBD2. The germline V gene has CDR1 LGHNA and CDR2 YNFKEQ. The CDR3 consists of 17 residues. V was pared by 2 bases and J by 7 bases, with 5 bases of the junction left unmatched. Written as DNA, the CDR3 is TGTGCCAGCAGCCAAAAGGGGGGACTAGCGGGAGGGAATGAGCAGTTCTTC. Its protein is CASSQKGGLAGGNEQFF.

The chain couples TRBV29-1 to TRBJ2-2, with D perhaps TRBD1 (5 bases). V gave up 3 bases and J gave up 3 bases, with 8 bases separating them. Germline CDR1 SQVTM, CDR2 ANQGSEA. The CDR3 runs 13 residues. The CDR3 loop reads CSVDRQHTGELFF. In DNA, the CDR3 is TGCAGCGTTGATCGACAGCACACCGGGGAGCTGTTTTTT.

This clone was counted only a few times. The chain is built from TRBV7-2 and TRBJ1-1; D is undetermined. Germline V gene data show CDR1 as SGHTA and CDR2 as FQGNSA. This CDR3 is 14 amino acids long. Between the trimmed V and J ends, which lost 5 bases and 2 bases, there was a span of 12 bases. Here the CDR3 DNA reads TGTGCCAGCAGCCGAGGGCAGGTAAACACTGAAGCTTTCTTT. This codes for CASSRGQVNTEAFF.